One TCR beta chain is described in this entry. Random hexamers primed reverse transcription of roughly 0.5 to 1 ug RNA. TCRdb reprocessed the immunoSEQ multiplex PCR reads via MiXCR and lists one record per CDR3 protein. The data hold fewer than 90,000 distinct CDR3 sequences, with 85% to 95% observed a single time. This CDR3 has 15 amino acids. The germline gives CDR1 SNHLY, CDR2 FYNNEI. V gave up 1 base and J gave up 8 bases; unmatched junction bases: 8. The sample comes from a study of CD8 T cells in Susac syndrome. The source is a human donor with Susac syndrome. The gene calls are TRBV2 and TRBJ2-1, with 7 bases identical to TRBD2. Sequenced material: CD8+ T cells from PBMCs. The CDR3 sequence is CASSEVRGGRDEQFF. The CDR3 DNA reads TGTGCCAGCAGTGAAGTTCGCGGCGGGAGAGATGAGCAGTTCTTC.